This T cell receptor (beta chain) was identified in a study of vaccination and CD4 T cells after COVID-19 (dated by TCRdb to between 2021 and 2024). About the full investigation: SARS-CoV-2 positivity had been established in the convalescent patients by nasal swab PCR, and mild disease was recorded in about 9 of these patients and severe disease in one. In the convalescent cohort there were six males and four females, among whom were two Hispanic individuals, seven Caucasians, two Asians and one multiracial person. Participants received two doses of either the Pfizer-BioNTech BNT162b2 vaccine (n=8) or the Moderna mRNA-1273 vaccine (n=2). Post-COVID blood samples from convalescent patients were collected a median of approximately 93 days after diagnosis, with a range of about 30 to 170 days. Post-vaccine blood samples were obtained a median of about 72 days after the second vaccine dose, with a range of roughly 13 to 250 days. Culture stimuli were overlapping spike peptide pools from SARS-CoV-2 and from the common cold coronaviruses HCoV-NL63, HCoV-OC43 and HCoV-229E. As controls, cultures received a CEFX viral epitope pool (the positive control), an HIV-1 Nef peptide pool (the negative control), or no peptide at all. The spike-specific CD4+ TCR repertoire was compared before and after mRNA vaccination in approximately ten COVID-19 convalescent patients and a handful of infection-naive healthy vaccine recipients.

This clonotype was counted only a few times. The antigen it recognizes is unknown. Base-call qualities are not available, and no considerably larger clone is one nucleotide away. Points the paper makes about the study in general: Although the median number of SARS-CoV-2-reactive clonotypes went up from some 23 after infection to roughly 40 after vaccination, the increase was not significant. The study included relatively few convalescent patients and did not analyze early timepoints after natural infection. In convalescent patients, a median about 86% of post-vaccine SARS-CoV-2-reactive clones were detected only after vaccination, and vaccine-specific priming was suggested by this finding. In convalescent patients, nearly all vaccine-specific clones (304 of 307) were found to be mono-reactive for SARS-CoV-2 spike rather than cross-reactive with common cold coronaviruses.

What the treatment or condition label conveys for this sample: roughly 10-day PBMC culture with coronavirus spike peptide pools or control peptides (ViraFEST assay). The study used the ViraFEST assay, which expanded antigen-specific T cells with peptide pools and then identified expanded clonotypes by TCR sequencing. The positive SARS-CoV-2 PCR tests of the convalescent patients were dated from March to December 2020, before the Alpha, Beta and Delta variants emerged in the United States. Each well held 2 million to 2.5 million PBMCs cultured with about 9.8 ug/ml peptide pools in IMDM containing approximately 5% human AB serum and 8 to 10 IU/ml IL-2. On days 3 and 7, half of the culture medium was replaced with fresh IL-2-containing medium. CD4+ T cells were isolated after approximately 10 days of culture through negative selection using the EasySep CD4+ T cell isolation kit. Ficoll-Paque Plus gradient centrifugation was used to isolate PBMCs from whole blood, and the isolated PBMCs were then either used fresh or cryopreserved at -140C. Each culture condition was generally run in triplicate wells.

The library was obtained by PCR. DNA from cultured CD4+ T cells underwent TCR sequencing with the Oncomine TCR Beta short-read assay at the Johns Hopkins FTIC core. Genomic DNA was extracted from the cultured CD4+ T cells with the QIAamp micro DNA kit. Oncomine TCR Beta libraries made from cultured CD4+ T cells were pooled using unique dual indexes and sequenced on an Illumina iSeq 100. The authors' pipeline ran thus. Non-productive sequences were removed, and CDR3s that did not start with C, did not end with F or W, or were shorter than 7 amino acids were discarded. Antigen-specific clonotypes were identified with the MANAFEST web application by comparing peptide-stimulated wells with reference and other culture wells. An FDR below 0.05, an odds ratio above 5, and a productive frequency above 0.1% in at least two of three replicate wells were required for clones to be considered positive. A clonotype was classed as cross-reactive if the clonotype showed significant expansion both in SARS-CoV-2 spike wells and in at least one common cold coronavirus spike condition. Levenshtein distances (stringdist) and unrooted phylogenetic trees (ape) in R version 3.6.1 were used to assess CDR3 homology. TCRdb reprocessing: public reads trimmed at Q25 with fastp, clones called with MiXCR, in-frame beta chains kept. Every entry covers one CDR3 protein and lists the most common genes and DNA from its rows. The V and J calls were not made by the authors but by TCRdb's processing. Within this sample are fewer than 25,000 distinct CDR3 sequences, with about 40% of them counted one time only. The top ten hold approximately 12% of the sample.

From the cysteine up to the phenylalanine, the CDR3 has a length of 15 residues. Of the read, only the CDR3 DNA is kept; its 45 bases are in frame from base 1. The germline V gene gives CDR1 as MDHEN and CDR2 as SYDVKM. V is reduced by 4 bases and J by 0 bases, leaving a spacing of 10 bases between them. The sample comprised CD4+ T cells from blood, cultured in vitro. This receptor chain uses TRBV28 and TRBJ1-3; no confident D gene assignment can be made. This clonotype was sampled from a human donor who had recovered from COVID-19. The base sequence is TGTGCCAGCAGTTCGACGACTCTCTCTGGAAACACCATATATTTT. This encodes CASSSTTLSGNTIYF.